The clone carrying this T cell receptor (beta chain) was recorded at least ten times. Its antigen is unknown. A 5'RACE reaction primed in the constant segment made cDNA libraries of TCR alpha and TCR beta, and these carried sample barcodes and UMIs. From the 5' RACE reads, TCRdb called clonotypes with MiXCR, one entry per CDR3 protein. The sample records around 420,000 distinct CDR3 sequences, approximately 25% being singletons. The sample originates from a study of T-cell memory formation after mild COVID-19. Across the study: Largely donor-specific TCR clusters were found.

Study-wide points: Whereas later expanders leaned CD4+, clones contracting day 15 to 85 showed a balanced CD4/CD8 makeup.

The germline V and J ends were trimmed by 3 bases and 3 bases, with 5 bases remaining between them. Per the germline V gene, CDR1 is MNHNY and CDR2 is SVGAGI (reference sequence). This CDR3 region has 12 residues. Material: PBMCs or a T cell subset sorted from them (not recorded which). The TCR comes from an adult woman who had mild COVID-19 (a few samples of this study predate the infection). Cell type and time point are not known. This sequence joins TRBV6-6 and TRBJ1-1; D unresolved. The CDR3 DNA reads as TGTGCCAGCAGTTATCGGTACACTGAAGCTTTCTTT. Translated, it gives CASSYRYTEAFF.